This T cell receptor beta chain was retrieved from a study of cytomegalovirus exposure and HLA in healthy donors. Study observations and caveats: The authors considered a cluster of highly shared sequence variants likely to be a sequencing artifact.

The primer mix had 60 Vbeta and 13 Jbeta primers. Profiling relied on immunoSEQ multiplex PCR, and the TCRdb table lists in-frame clones only, not all of them. The data contain around 170,000 clones, 84% of them seen just once; the ten biggest clones take up roughly 2.6%. To note about this clone: The antigen remains undetermined.

Unmatched junction bases numbered 2, after V lost 1 base and J lost 1 base. The CDR3 totals 16 residues. In germline, CDR1 is LGHNA, CDR2 YNFKEQ. The sequence was obtained from a woman in her 50s in good health and CMV-seropositive. The chain uses TRBV4-2 and TRBJ2-2; 8 bases align to TRBD2. Sequenced input: PBMCs. DNA of the CDR3: TGTGCCAGCAGCCAAGCCAGCGGGGGGAACACCGGGGAGCTGTTTTTT. The encoded protein is CASSQASGGNTGELFF.